The 32 T cell receptor beta chains below were found in one sample sequenced in a study of T cell responses to AZD1222 COVID-19 vaccine (TCRdb year 2021). The library was prepared using the immunoSEQ multiplex PCR assay. TCRdb took this table from immuneACCESS and kept in-frame rearrangements with V and J called. Such tables lack part of the clones; where checked against another copy, unresolved V genes explain under half of the gap, and the rest is unexplained. This sample comprises fewer than 110,000 clones, around 92% of them detected only once. Together, the top ten hold about 50% of the sample. The sample's time point, from its label and the paper: baseline before first vaccination. Here the sequenced sample was peripheral blood, taken on day 0 of AZD1222 vaccination. These receptors all come from an adult in good health.

The CDR3 is CASSDQTGTTGELFF. CDR3 coding DNA: TGTGCCAGCAGTGACCAGACAGGGACCACCGGGGAGCTGTTTTTT. This rearrangement joins TRBV6-1 to TRBJ2-2; 7 nucleotides line up with TRBD1. Losses at the gene ends were 3 bases for V and 4 bases for J; bases not matched to a gene: 5. The germline gives CDR1 MNHNS, CDR2 SASEGT. CDR3 length: 15 residues.

The sample holds one count of this clone. V and J are TRBV3-1 (or the pseudogene TRBV3-2) and TRBJ1-1; 7 bases fit TRBD1. The CDR3 extends over 15 amino acids. Unmatched junction bases numbered 10, after V lost 5 bases and J lost 4 bases. CDR1 LGHDT and CDR2 YNNKEL come from the germline V gene (reference sequence). DNA for the CDR3: TGTGCCAGCAGCTCTTCGGCGTCAGGGGGCACTGAAGCTTTCTTT. It specifies CASSSSASGGTEAFF.

The chain recombines TRBV10-3 with TRBJ2-3; 9 bases are shared with TRBD2. Germline CDR1 is ENHRY and CDR2 is SYGVKD. Trimming cost V 0 bases and J 4 bases; bases outside gene matches: 5. The CDR3 is 16 residues long. The CDR3 sequence is CAISESSGRGPDTQYF. CDR3 DNA sequence: TGTGCCATCAGTGAGTCTAGCGGGAGAGGCCCAGATACGCAGTATTTT.

The V and J genes are TRBV7-2 and TRBJ2-1, with TRBD2 identical over 12 bases. Trimming at V came to 5 bases and at J to 6 bases, leaving 8 bases not matched to a gene. CDR1 SGHTA and CDR2 FQGNSA come from the germline V gene. CDR3 length: 16 residues. CDR3: CASSPRLAGASNEQFF. DNA for the CDR3: TGTGCCAGCAGCCCCCGACTAGCGGGAGCTTCCAATGAGCAGTTCTTC. Full variable domain (rest looked up from reference TRBV7-2 and TRBJ2-1): GAGVSQSPSNKVTEKGKDVELRCDPISGHTALYWYRQSLGQGLEFLIYFQGNSAPDKSGLPSDRFSAERTGGSVSTLTIQRTQQEDSAVYLCASSPRLAGASNEQFFGPGTRLTVL.

This clone was counted a few times. The chain employs TRBV28 and TRBJ2-7; no definite D call. Trimming stripped 0 bases from V and 6 bases from J, with 6 bases between. The CDR3 has 12 residues. Per the germline V gene, CDR1 is MDHEN and CDR2 is SYDVKM. In DNA, the CDR3 is TGTGCCAGCAGTTTATGGGGTGCCGAGCAGTACTTC. This gives the protein CASSLWGAEQYF.

This chain joins TRBV3-1 (or the pseudogene TRBV3-2) and TRBJ1-2; possibly TRBD1 for D (5 bases). CDR3 length: 14 residues. Trimming took off 5 bases at V and 4 bases at J, with 14 bases between the two ends. Germline V lookup: CDR1 LGHDT, CDR2 YNNKEL (reference sequence). CDR3 sequence: CASSNFGGTYGYTF. In DNA form, the CDR3 reads TGTGCCAGCAGCAATTTCGGGGGGACCTATGGCTACACCTTC.

V is TRBV11-2 and J is TRBJ2-1, with no clear D. The V end lost 3 bases, the J end lost 0 bases, and 9 bases lay between the germline ends. The germline V gene has CDR1 SGHAT and CDR2 FQNNGV. The CDR3 is 15 amino acids. This CDR3 is CASSFEAGSYNEQFF. The CDR3 DNA is TGTGCCAGCAGCTTTGAGGCCGGCTCCTACAATGAGCAGTTCTTC. Together with reference TRBV11-2 and TRBJ2-1, the CDR3 gives the full variable domain: EAGVAQSPRYKIIEKRQSVAFWCNPISGHATLYWYQQILGQGPKLLIQFQNNGVVDDSQLPKDRFSAERLKGVDSTLKIQPAKLEDSAVYLCASSFEAGSYNEQFFGPGTRLTVL.

Only a few counts were recorded for this clone. V gene TRBV2 combines with J gene TRBJ1-4; D is undetermined. This CDR3 has 15 residues. CDR1 and CDR2 (germline): SNHLY, FYNNEI. Trimming took 5 bases from V and 0 from J, leaving 10 bases between them. The CDR3 loop is CASSSYSATNEKLFF. CDR3 in DNA: TGTGCCAGCAGTTCCTATAGTGCAACTAATGAAAAACTGTTTTTT. Variable domain in full (rest from reference TRBV2 and TRBJ1-4): EPEVTQTPSHQVTQMGQEVILRCVPISNHLYFYWYRQILGQKVEFLVSFYNNEISEKSEIFDDQFSVERPDGSNFTLKIRSTKLEDSAMYFCASSSYSATNEKLFFGSGTQLSVL.

This clone was seen once. This sequence joins TRBV6-5 and TRBJ1-4, with D tentatively TRBD1 (5 bases). Per the germline V gene, CDR1 is MNHEY and CDR2 is SVGAGI. Trimming took 4 bases from V and 8 from J, leaving 14 bases between them. The CDR3 covers 14 residues. In DNA, the CDR3 is TGTGCCAGCAGTTCCCTCCAGGGCAGCGAAAAACTGTTTTTT. This gives the protein CASSSLQGSEKLFF.

The chain is built from TRBV4-2 and TRBJ2-7, with 9 positions matching TRBD2. The germline V gene encodes CDR1 LGHNA and CDR2 YNFKEQ. V dropped 4 bases and J dropped 3; count of bases not matched to a gene: 7. The CDR3 loop spans 15 amino acids. CDR3 DNA sequence: TGTGCCAGCAGCCCGAGGACTAGCGAGGGCTACGAGCAGTACTTC. Its translation is CASSPRTSEGYEQYF.

The chain is built from TRBV18 and TRBJ1-1, with a tentative D call TRBD1 (5 bases). Trimming pared 5 bases from V and 0 bases from J, leaving 13 bases between. The germline gives CDR1 KGHSH, CDR2 LQKENI. The CDR3 covers 15 residues. The CDR3 here is CASSSRVTVNTEAFF. In nucleotides, the CDR3 is TGTGCCAGCTCATCCAGGGTTACGGTGAACACTGAAGCTTTCTTT.

The J gene is TRBJ2-7, the V gene TRBV6-5; D is undetermined. V was shortened by 2 bases and J by 5 bases, with 7 bases between the two germline ends. The CDR3 consists of 12 residues. In germline, CDR1 is MNHEY, CDR2 SVGAGI. The CDR3 loop is CASSYLGDEQYF. The CDR3 DNA is TGTGCCAGCAGTTACCTTGGTGACGAGCAGTACTTC.

The chain recombines TRBV6-5 with TRBJ1-2; D unresolved. The CDR3 covers 12 residues. V was shortened by 4 bases and J by 0 bases, with 3 bases between the two germline ends. The germline V gene has CDR1 MNHEY and CDR2 SVGAGI. DNA for the CDR3: TGTGCCAGCAGTTCCTCTAACTATGGCTACACCTTC. Amino acids: CASSSSNYGYTF.

This clone appeared a single time. This rearrangement joins TRBV11-3 to TRBJ2-7; possibly TRBD1 for D (6 bases). Germline assignment: CDR1 SGHNT and CDR2 YENEEA. The length of the CDR3 is 12 residues. The V gene lost 4 bases and the J gene lost 6 bases, with 10 bases spanning the gap. This CDR3 reads CASSYRGGEQYF. CDR3 nucleotides: TGTGCCAGCAGCTACCGAGGGGGCGAGCAGTACTTC.

This chain uses TRBV3-1 (or the pseudogene TRBV3-2) with TRBJ2-7; D is possibly TRBD1 or TRBD2 (5 bases each). Germline V gene data show CDR1 as LGHDT and CDR2 as YNNKEL (reference sequence). The CDR3 covers 12 residues. V was trimmed by 8 bases and J by 3 bases, leaving 11 bases between them. The CDR3 coding sequence is TGTGCCAGCCGGGGACCGGACTACGAGCAGTACTTC. Translation gives CASRGPDYEQYF.

The V and J genes are TRBV24-1 and TRBJ2-3, with 7 positions matching TRBD2. CDR3 length equals 15 residues. Trimming at V came to 3 bases and at J to 1 base, leaving 3 bases not matched to a gene. Germline V CDR1 and CDR2: KGHDR, SFDVKD. CDR3 in amino acids: CATSDPSGGTDTQYF. As DNA, the CDR3 is TGTGCCACCAGTGATCCTAGCGGAGGCACAGATACGCAGTATTTT.

This clone was observed once. The rearrangement links TRBV19 to TRBJ2-5, with D uncertain. CDR3 length: 12 amino acids. Trimming pared 5 bases from V and 4 bases from J, leaving 8 bases between. Per the germline V gene, CDR1 is LNHDA and CDR2 is SQIVND (reference sequence). The CDR3 coding sequence is TGTGCCAGTAGTCCTAGAACAGAGACCCAGTACTTC. This codes for CASSPRTETQYF.

The chain has TRBV7-2 and TRBJ1-6, with 7 nucleotides matching TRBD1. The V segment lost 0 bases and the J segment 10 bases; nucleotides outside the gene matches: 6. The CDR3 spans 15 residues. The V gene's germline CDR1 is SGHTA and CDR2 FQGNSA. This CDR3 reads CASSLANRGVSPLHF. As DNA, the CDR3 is TGTGCCAGCAGCTTAGCGAACAGGGGAGTATCACCCCTCCACTTT.

The chain has TRBV5-4 and TRBJ1-3; D is perhaps TRBD1 (5 bases). The CDR3 has 15 residues. Germline V gives CDR1 SGHNT, CDR2 YYREEE (reference sequence). V was shortened by 4 bases and J by 0 bases, with 11 bases between the two germline ends. The CDR3 protein is CASSRDGTSGNTIYF. CDR3 coding DNA: TGTGCCAGCAGCCGTGACGGGACCTCTGGAAACACCATATATTTT.

The chain is built from TRBV20-1 and TRBJ1-5; D remains unclear. The CDR3 is made up of 11 amino acids. The V gene lost 2 bases and the J gene lost 6 bases, with 5 bases spanning the gap. Germline V gene sequence: CDR1 DFQATT, CDR2 SNEGSKA (reference sequence). The CDR3 nucleotides are TGCAGTGCTAGATTCGGTCAGCCCCAGCATTTT. Amino acids: CSARFGQPQHF.

This chain uses TRBV5-1 with TRBJ2-2; 8 bases agree with TRBD2. This CDR3 region has 14 residues. After removal of 2 bases from V and 4 bases from J, the junction contained 1 base not matched to a gene. Germline loops: CDR1 SGHRS, CDR2 YFSETQ. CDR3 coding DNA: TGCGCCAGCAGCTTTACTAGCGGCACCGGGGAGCTGTTTTTT. It codes for CASSFTSGTGELFF.

The chain recombines TRBV30 with TRBJ2-3, with 11 bases that match TRBD2. The CDR3 length is 15 residues. Trimming removed 2 bases from V and 6 bases from J; junction bases left unmatched: 7. Germline assignment: CDR1 GTSNPN and CDR2 SVGIG (reference sequence). In DNA, the CDR3 is TGTGCCTGGAGTTTACTAGCGGGAGTTTCGGATACGCAGTATTTT. This translates into CAWSLLAGVSDTQYF.

The rearrangement links TRBV9 to TRBJ2-7; 7 nucleotides agree with TRBD1. After removal of 10 bases from V and 0 bases from J, the junction contained 1 base not matched to a gene. Germline V gene sequence: CDR1 SGDLS, CDR2 YYNGEE. This CDR3 spans 11 amino acids. The CDR3 loop reads CAGQDSYEQYF. The CDR3 coding sequence is TGTGCCGGACAGGACTCCTACGAGCAGTACTTC.

The chain employs TRBV28 and TRBJ2-1, with D unclear. This CDR3 is built from 12 residues. The germline CDR1 and CDR2 sequences are MDHEN and SYDVKM. Trimming left V 2 bases short and J 4 bases short, with 3 bases between. CDR3: CASSLQYNEQFF. Here the CDR3 DNA reads TGTGCCAGCAGTTTACAATACAATGAGCAGTTCTTC.

The chain recombines TRBV10-3 with TRBJ2-2; TRBD2 might be the D (7 bases). The length of the CDR3 is 14 residues. Trimming took off 6 bases at V and 3 bases at J, with 11 bases between the two ends. The germline V gene has CDR1 ENHRY and CDR2 SYGVKD. CDR3 DNA: TGTGCCATCAGACAGGGAGGGGACACCGGGGAGCTGTTTTTT. Encoded protein: CAIRQGGDTGELFF.

The chain recombines TRBV18 with TRBJ2-7; 13 positions agree with TRBD2. The CDR3 runs to 15 residues. J was trimmed by 5 bases and V by 3 bases; bases with no gene match: 4. Looked up from germline, CDR1 is KGHSH and CDR2 is LQKENI. The chain's CDR3 is CASSPGLAGSNEQYF. The DNA of the CDR3 is TGTGCCAGCTCACCGGGACTAGCGGGATCCAACGAGCAGTACTTC. Full variable domain (remainder filled in from reference TRBV18 and TRBJ2-7): NAGVMQNPRHLVRRRGQEARLRCSPMKGHSHVYWYRQLPEEGLKFMVYLQKENIIDESGMPKERFSAEFPKEGPSILRIQQVVRGDSAAYFCASSPGLAGSNEQYFGPGTRLTVT.

The chain recombines TRBV28 with TRBJ2-7, with 8 bases identical to TRBD2. V trimming: 10 bases; J trimming: 7 bases; junction bases outside the gene matches: 12. The germline V gene encodes CDR1 MDHEN and CDR2 SYDVKM. The CDR3 sequence is 13 residues long. The CDR3 DNA reads TGTGCCACCGAACGGGGGGGGGCAAGAGAGCAGTACTTC. Its protein product is CATERGGAREQYF.

The chain recombines TRBV19 with TRBJ2-7; 8 bases are shared with TRBD1. The germline CDR1 and CDR2 sequences are LNHDA and SQIVND (reference sequence). This CDR3 spans 13 amino acids. J lost 6 bases, V lost 8 bases, and 9 bases had no gene match. The CDR3 DNA reads as TGTGCCAGTGCAGACAGGGGTAACGCCGAGCAGTACTTC. Protein: CASADRGNAEQYF.

The chain carries TRBV7-7 and TRBJ1-5; TRBD1 matches at 8 bases. This CDR3 comprises 16 residues. Germline lookup yields CDR1 SSHAT and CDR2 FNYEAQ (reference sequence). V dropped 4 bases and J dropped 4; count of bases not matched to a gene: 9. The CDR3 DNA reads as TGTGCCAGCAGCTCCCGGACAGGGTACCATAATCAGCCCCAGCATTTT. Amino acids: CASSSRTGYHNQPQHF. The full variable domain, in which reference TRBV7-7 and TRBJ1-5 provide the parts outside the CDR3, is GAGVSQSPRYKVTKRGQDVTLRCDPISSHATLYWYQQALGQGPEFLTYFNYEAQPDKSGLPSDRFSAERPEGSISTLTIQRTEQRDSAMYRCASSSRTGYHNQPQHFGDGTRLSIL.

The chain recombines TRBV4-2 with TRBJ1-1; D possibly corresponds to TRBD1 (5 bases). This CDR3 region has 15 residues. V lost 4 bases and J 0 bases, leaving 12 bases between the germline ends. The V gene's germline CDR1 is LGHNA and CDR2 YNFKEQ. The DNA of the CDR3 is TGTGCCAGCAGCCCGTGGGACGGCCTGAACACTGAAGCTTTCTTT. Protein: CASSPWDGLNTEAFF.

The V and J genes are TRBV28 and TRBJ2-7; TRBD1 matches 11 bases. CDR3 length: 15 residues. Germline loops: CDR1 MDHEN, CDR2 SYDVKM. V shed 6 bases, J shed 3 bases, and the junction held 7 bases outside the gene matches. The CDR3 DNA follows: TGTGCCAGCAGCGAAGGGACAGGGGGTTACTACGAGCAGTACTTC. It yields the protein CASSEGTGGYYEQYF.

This rearrangement joins TRBV11-2 to TRBJ1-2; D gene ambiguous. The CDR3 spans 14 residues. Trimming removed 5 bases from V and 2 bases from J, with 12 bases in between. The germline V gene has CDR1 SGHAT and CDR2 FQNNGV. DNA for the CDR3: TGTGCCAGCAGCCAGACGGACGGAAACTATGGCTACACCTTC. Residues: CASSQTDGNYGYTF.